The clone carrying this T cell receptor (beta chain) was counted only a few times. The source of the sample is a study of OX40 agonist ivuxolimab in advanced cancers. Clones were sequenced by immunoSEQ multiplex PCR, and TCRdb holds only the in-frame ones, with some missing. The data hold some 100,000 clones, with around 93% observed a single time. The CDR3 runs 14 residues. V was clipped by 0 bases and J by 8 bases; unmatched bases: 7. Germline V lookup: CDR1 SGDLS, CDR2 YYNGEE. The sequenced sample was CD4+ or CD8+ T cells sorted from blood, obtained in a trial of the OX40 agonist ivuxolimab. This TCR came from an adult with an advanced solid tumor such as melanoma, head and neck, liver or kidney cancer. V is TRBV9 and J is TRBJ1-2, with 7 bases aligning to TRBD1. CDR3: CASSVVEGAVGYTF. The CDR3 coding sequence is TGTGCCAGCAGCGTAGTGGAGGGGGCGGTGGGCTACACCTTC.